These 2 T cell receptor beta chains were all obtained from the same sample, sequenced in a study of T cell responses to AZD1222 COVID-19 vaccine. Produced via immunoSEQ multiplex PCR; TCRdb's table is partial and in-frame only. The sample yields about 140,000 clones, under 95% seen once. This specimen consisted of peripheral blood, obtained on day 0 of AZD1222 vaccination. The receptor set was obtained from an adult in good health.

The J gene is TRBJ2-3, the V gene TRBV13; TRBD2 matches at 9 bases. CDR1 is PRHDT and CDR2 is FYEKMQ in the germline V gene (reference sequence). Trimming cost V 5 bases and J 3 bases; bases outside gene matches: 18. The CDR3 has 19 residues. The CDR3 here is CASSPPWFRGRAETDTQYF. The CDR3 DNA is TGTGCCAGCAGCCCGCCCTGGTTTCGCGGGAGGGCCGAAACAGATACGCAGTATTTT.

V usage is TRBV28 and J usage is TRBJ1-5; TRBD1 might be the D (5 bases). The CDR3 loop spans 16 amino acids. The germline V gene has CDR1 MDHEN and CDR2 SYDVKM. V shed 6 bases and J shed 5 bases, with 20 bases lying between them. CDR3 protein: CASRPRQTRLDQPQHF. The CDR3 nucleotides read TGTGCCAGCAGACCCAGACAGACGAGGTTGGATCAGCCCCAGCATTTT.